This T cell receptor beta chain was sequenced during a study of regulatory T cells in long-lasting Graves disease. Germline CDR1 and CDR2: SGHAT and FQNNGV. The CDR3 runs 15 residues. V was shortened by 5 bases and J by 4 bases, with 17 bases between the two germline ends. This clonotype was picked up many times. To make TCR beta libraries, researchers used iRepertoire HTBI primers and Arm-PCR of CDR3 regions. TCRdb redid the calling of the multiplex PCR reads with MiXCR, one entry per CDR3 protein. The data show approximately 460,000 distinct CDR3 sequences, 16% seen once. This sample's time point: newly diagnosed GD, antithyroid drugs for less than 3 months. TCR sequences were obtained from RNA taken from PBMCs. This sample also belongs to another study, concerning T cells in Graves' hyperthyroidism and ophthalmopathy. That report notes: TCR CDR3 underwent first-round RT-PCR with the HTBI primer set.

The source is a woman in her 30s with Graves disease. This chain uses TRBV11-2 with TRBJ2-5, with unresolved D. Specimen: peripheral blood mononuclear cells (PBMCs), collected at new diagnosis, from a patient treated with antithyroid drugs. CDR3 loop: CASSTSRGVAETQYF. The DNA of the CDR3 is TGTGCCAGCAGCACCTCAAGAGGAGTGGCAGAGACCCAGTACTTC.